The next 25 T cell receptor beta chains were all read from a single sample in a study of blood T cell repertoires in COVID-19. TCRdb keeps only in-frame clones here, not all; method: immunoSEQ multiplex PCR. The table includes about 270,000 clones, 70% to 90% detected once. The sequencing sample was made of peripheral blood. The receptors were gathered from a woman between 65 and 79 years old with COVID-19, enrolled during active disease.

On this clone: The same CDR3 also results from other DNA sequences found in this sample. The genes are TRBV28 and TRBJ2-7; 9 positions match TRBD1. CDR3 length: 13 residues. J lost 4 bases, V lost 3 bases, and 1 base had no gene match. Germline V gene lookup returns CDR1 MDHEN and CDR2 SYDVKM. The CDR3 sequence: CASSLGQGYEQYF. The CDR3, as DNA: TGTGCCAGCAGTTTGGGACAGGGTTACGAGCAGTACTTC.

This rearrangement joins TRBV6-5 to TRBJ1-1, with D tentatively TRBD1 (5 bases). Germline V gene data show CDR1 as MNHEY and CDR2 as SVGAGI. Trimming stripped 2 bases from V and 3 bases from J, with 10 bases between. The CDR3 is made up of 14 amino acids. As DNA, the CDR3 is TGTGCCAGCAGTTACCCCAGGGTAGACACTGAAGCTTTCTTT. This encodes CASSYPRVDTEAFF.

The chain recombines TRBV12-5 with TRBJ1-1; a weak D match, TRBD1 (6 bases). CDR3 size: 15 residues. Between the trimmed V and J ends, which lost 1 base and 10 bases, there was a span of 19 bases. Germline V gene data show CDR1 as LGHNT and CDR2 as FRNRAP. The CDR3 here is CASGLGSGTSGRAFF. CDR3 nucleotide sequence: TGTGCTAGTGGTTTGGGATCCGGGACAAGCGGACGAGCTTTCTTT. Looking up the rest from reference TRBV12-5 and TRBJ1-1 gives the full variable domain: DARVTQTPRHKVTEMGQEVTMRCQPILGHNTVFWYRQTMMQGLELLAYFRNRAPLDDSGMPKDRFSAEMPDATLATLKIQPSEPRDSAVYFCASGLGSGTSGRAFFGQGTRLTVV.

The chain joins TRBV9 to TRBJ2-7; TRBD1 matches at 9 bases. Trimming took 3 bases from V and 3 from J; bases not matched to a gene: 7. This CDR3 region has 15 residues. From germline, CDR1 is SGDLS and CDR2 YYNGEE. CDR3 amino acids: CASSDRDREVYEQYF. The DNA for the CDR3 is TGTGCCAGCAGCGACCGGGACAGGGAGGTCTACGAGCAGTACTTC.

This sequence joins TRBV28 and TRBJ2-3; 9 positions match TRBD1. Germline values: CDR1 MDHEN, CDR2 SYDVKM. CDR3 length: 15 residues. Trimming at V came to 6 bases and at J to 1 base, leaving 5 bases not matched to a gene. The CDR3 here is CASSPQGAGTDTQYF. The CDR3, as DNA: TGTGCCAGCAGCCCACAGGGGGCTGGCACAGATACGCAGTATTTT.

The gene calls are TRBV18 and TRBJ1-5; TRBD1 is a possible D gene (6 bases). Germline lookup yields CDR1 KGHSH and CDR2 LQKENI. V lost 3 bases, J lost 11 bases, and 14 bases lay in between. The CDR3 loop spans 13 amino acids. The CDR3 reads CASSPLEDSTQHF. As DNA, the CDR3 is TGTGCCAGCTCACCCCTAGAGGACAGTACCCAGCATTTT. The full variable domain, with the rest looked up from reference TRBV18 and TRBJ1-5, is NAGVMQNPRHLVRRRGQEARLRCSPMKGHSHVYWYRQLPEEGLKFMVYLQKENIIDESGMPKERFSAEFPKEGPSILRIQQVVRGDSAAYFCASSPLEDSTQHFGDGTRLSIL.

The chain joins TRBV5-1 to TRBJ2-7, with 9 bases lining up with TRBD1. The CDR3 contains 15 residues. The trim removed 0 bases at V and 7 bases at J, leaving 8 bases unmatched. Looked up from germline, CDR1 is SGHRS and CDR2 is YFSETQ. The CDR3 nucleotides read TGCGCCAGCAGCTTGGACGGGACAGGGTTCGCGGAGCAGTACTTC. It yields the protein CASSLDGTGFAEQYF.

Here the CDR3 DNA reads TGTGCCAGCAGCACATTGACAGGTTTTATCGATGAGCAGTTCTTC. This sequence encodes CASSTLTGFIDEQFF. This chain links TRBV6-5 with TRBJ2-1, with TRBD1 as a possible D gene (6 bases). The CDR3 is made up of 15 amino acids. Germline loops: CDR1 MNHEY, CDR2 SVGAGI. Trimming pared 6 bases from V and 8 bases from J, leaving 20 bases between.

This sequence joins TRBV3-1 (or the pseudogene TRBV3-2) and TRBJ1-1; D ambiguous. There are 13 residues in the CDR3. Germline values: CDR1 LGHDT, CDR2 YNNKEL (reference sequence). V gave up 0 bases and J gave up 7 bases, with 9 bases separating them. The CDR3 DNA sequence: TGTGCCAGCAGCCAAGAGGGAGCGGGTGAAGCTTTCTTT. Translating gives CASSQEGAGEAFF.

The rearrangement joins TRBV12-3 or TRBV12-4 to TRBJ2-1; 11 nucleotides line up with TRBD2. CDR3 length equals 13 residues. The trim removed 4 bases at V and 16 bases at J, leaving 9 bases unmatched. This CDR3 is CASSSAIAGGNFF. For the CDR3, the DNA is TGTGCCAGCAGTTCCGCGATAGCGGGGGGGAATTTCTTC.

The genes are TRBV19 and TRBJ2-7; 8 bases match TRBD1. This CDR3 region has 14 residues. Germline trimming cut 6 bases from V and 2 bases from J; bases unmatched to any gene: 6. Germline CDR1 is LNHDA and CDR2 is SQIVND (reference sequence). CDR3 DNA: TGTGCCAGTAGCTTTACAGGGGGGACCTACGAGCAGTACTTC. Amino acid sequence: CASSFTGGTYEQYF.

The gene calls are TRBV14 and TRBJ2-3; the match to TRBD2 covers 9 bases. Losses at the gene ends were 1 base for V and 3 bases for J; bases not matched to a gene: 2. From germline, CDR1 is SGHDN and CDR2 FVKESK. CDR3 length equals 15 residues. The CDR3 bases are TGTGCCAGCAGCCAAGGTACTAGCGGGACAGATACGCAGTATTTT. It codes for CASSQGTSGTDTQYF.

The chain employs TRBV30 and TRBJ2-7, with 10 positions matching TRBD1. This CDR3 has 15 amino acids. From germline, CDR1 is GTSNPN and CDR2 SVGIG (reference sequence). J lost 4 bases, V lost 3 bases, and 9 bases had no gene match. CDR3 region: CAWSGDRGILYEQYF. The CDR3 DNA reads TGTGCCTGGAGCGGGGACAGGGGAATTTTGTACGAGCAGTACTTC.

The sample holds one count of this clone. The chain uses TRBV7-9 and TRBJ1-3; unclear D gene. CDR3 size: 13 residues. CDR1 and CDR2 (germline): SEHNR, FQNEAQ (reference sequence). The germline V and J ends were trimmed by 5 bases and 6 bases, with 11 bases remaining between them. The DNA for the CDR3 is TGTGCCAGCAGCCTCGGAGGAGAAAACACCATATATTTT. Its translation is CASSLGGENTIYF.

The CDR3 here is CATSGAGSQEQFF. The CDR3 DNA reads as TGTGCCACCAGTGGTGCTGGGAGTCAAGAGCAGTTCTTC. The V gene is TRBV24-1, the J gene TRBJ2-1; tentatively, D is TRBD2 (5 bases). Germline V gene data show CDR1 as KGHDR and CDR2 as SFDVKD. This CDR3 spans 13 amino acids. V lost 5 bases and J lost 10, with 14 bases in between.

The gene calls are TRBV7-8 and TRBJ2-1, with 13 bases matching TRBD2. Trimming removed 5 bases from V and 0 bases from J; junction bases left unmatched: 7. Germline CDR1 and CDR2: SGHVS and FQNEAQ. The CDR3 is 18 residues long. Here the CDR3 reads CASSRTSGGFSSYNEQFF. The DNA of the CDR3 is TGTGCCAGCAGCCGGACTAGCGGGGGCTTCAGCTCCTACAATGAGCAGTTCTTC.

The chain employs TRBV24-1 and TRBJ1-2, with 7 bases fitting TRBD1. V gave up 3 bases and J gave up 2 bases; unmatched junction bases: 5. Germline loops: CDR1 KGHDR, CDR2 SFDVKD. CDR3 length equals 15 residues. The CDR3 reads CATSDGQVGNYGYTF. CDR3 in DNA: TGTGCCACCAGTGATGGACAGGTTGGCAACTATGGCTACACCTTC.

The rearrangement links TRBV13 to TRBJ2-7; TRBD1 matches at 11 bases. Looked up from germline, CDR1 is PRHDT and CDR2 is FYEKMQ (reference sequence). V gave up 7 bases and J gave up 6 bases; unmatched junction bases: 8. The CDR3 has 14 amino acids. The CDR3 DNA is TGTGCCAGCAACCCTTTAGGGACAGGGGGCGAGCAGTACTTC. It is translated as CASNPLGTGGEQYF.

CDR3 DNA: TGTGCCAGTAGTACCCCCCCGCAGGGTGGGACTGAAGCTTTCTTT. This codes for CASSTPPQGGTEAFF. This chain uses TRBV19 with TRBJ1-1, with D possibly matching TRBD1 (5 bases). Deletions cut 4 bases from V and 5 bases from J, with 17 bases between. The CDR3 is made up of 15 amino acids. The germline V gene encodes CDR1 LNHDA and CDR2 SQIVND (reference sequence).

This sequence joins TRBV19 and TRBJ1-1, with D uncertain. Germline V gene data show CDR1 as LNHDA and CDR2 as SQIVND (reference sequence). This CDR3 region has 15 residues. The V end was cut by 3 bases, the J end by 1 base, with 12 bases between. CDR3 protein: CASSISGRPNTEAFF. CDR3 in DNA: TGTGCCAGTAGTATTAGCGGACGTCCGAACACTGAAGCTTTCTTT.

The chain carries TRBV6-4 and TRBJ1-1; 9 nucleotides match TRBD1. The V gene end was trimmed by 6 bases and the J gene end by 1 base; junction bases not matched to a gene: 3. Germline CDR1 is MRHNA and CDR2 is SNTAGT. The CDR3 extends over 14 amino acids. The CDR3 sequence: CASRRTGENTEAFF. CDR3 in DNA: TGTGCCAGCAGAAGGACAGGGGAGAACACTGAAGCTTTCTTT.

CDR3 nucleotide sequence: TGTGCCAGCAGCTTCTCCGGGACTAACACAGATACGCAGTATTTT. Protein product: CASSFSGTNTDTQYF. The J gene is TRBJ2-3, the V gene TRBV7-2; 7 bases fit TRBD2. The CDR3 contains 15 residues. Germline V gives CDR1 SGHTA, CDR2 FQGNSA. V lost 3 bases to trimming and J lost 2 bases; unmatched junction nucleotides: 5.

This chain links TRBV2 with TRBJ2-1; D uncertain. V lost 6 bases and J 0 bases, leaving 9 bases between the germline ends. This CDR3 spans 14 amino acids. The germline V gene encodes CDR1 SNHLY and CDR2 FYNNEI. The CDR3 nucleotides read TGTGCCAGCAGACCAGGAATCTCCTACAATGAGCAGTTCTTC. Translated: CASRPGISYNEQFF.

The V gene is TRBV11-2, the J gene TRBJ2-1, with 8 bases fitting TRBD2. The germline V gene encodes CDR1 SGHAT and CDR2 FQNNGV. The trim removed 3 bases at V and 8 bases at J, leaving 6 bases unmatched. This CDR3 is built from 14 residues. Here the CDR3 reads CASSFRTSRDEQFF. The DNA for the CDR3 is TGTGCCAGCAGCTTCCGGACTAGCAGGGATGAGCAGTTCTTC.

The V gene is TRBV7-2, the J gene TRBJ1-1; D possibly corresponds to TRBD1 (6 bases). The CDR3 has 14 amino acids. Looked up from germline, CDR1 is SGHTA and CDR2 is FQGNSA. The V end was cut by 5 bases, the J end by 1 base, with 11 bases between. The CDR3: CASSRNRENTEAFF. The DNA of the CDR3 is TGTGCCAGCAGCCGGAACAGGGAGAACACTGAAGCTTTCTTT.